One sample yielded the 28 T cell receptor beta chains listed below, sequenced in a study of CD8+CD57+ T cells in acquired aplastic anemia. Genomic DNA templated the TCR beta VDJ and CDR3 profiling. Using its own MiXCR run on the reads, TCRdb lists one record per CDR3 protein. The sample has just over 450,000 distinct CDR3 sequences, around 30% seen once. Sequencing involved patients with CD8+CD57+ cell expansion previously shown by flow cytometry. Material for sequencing was sorted CD4+, CD8+, or CD8+CD57+ T cells (not recorded which) from PBMCs. The origin of the receptors is a human donor with aplastic anemia.

This clonotype was counted a few times. The chain uses TRBV7-8 and TRBJ1-3, with unresolved D. Germline-derived CDR1 and CDR2 are SGHVS and FQNEAQ. The V end was cut by 4 bases, the J end by 0 bases, with 10 bases between. The CDR3 consists of 15 residues. The CDR3 loop reads CASSSYQISGNTIYF. The CDR3 DNA is TGTGCCAGCAGCTCTTACCAAATCTCTGGAAACACCATATATTTT.

About this clonotype itself: A single base separates this from a much larger clone, so it may be a read error. The chain couples TRBV2 to TRBJ2-7; D perhaps matches TRBD1 (7 bases). CDR1 is SNHLY, CDR2 FYNNEI, per germline. CDR3 size: 15 residues. CDR3 in amino acids: CARSVYQGGPYEQYF. The CDR3 bases are TGTGCCCGCAGCGTCTACCAGGGGGGCCCCTACGAGCAGTACTTC.

This clonotype was counted only a few times. This sequence joins TRBV11-2 and TRBJ2-7; TRBD2 aligns across 8 bases. V dropped 4 bases and J dropped 0; count of bases not matched to a gene: 5. The CDR3 length is 15 residues. Per the germline V gene, CDR1 is SGHAT and CDR2 is FQNNGV. CDR3: CASSSIAGLSYEQYF. In DNA form, the CDR3 reads TGTGCCAGCAGCTCCATAGCGGGACTCTCCTACGAGCAGTACTTC.

The chain carries TRBV6-5 and TRBJ2-7; unclear D gene. Between the trimmed V and J ends, which lost 4 bases and 0 bases, there was a span of 10 bases. This CDR3 is 14 amino acids long. CDR1 is MNHEY and CDR2 is SVGAGI in the germline V gene. The CDR3 DNA sequence: TGTGCCAGCAGTTCCATTCTAAGCTCCTACGAGCAGTACTTC. Protein product: CASSSILSSYEQYF.

This clonotype was counted many times. J is TRBJ2-1 and V is TRBV19; 7 positions agree with TRBD1. The length of the CDR3 is 14 residues. Trimming removed 4 bases from V and 6 bases from J; junction bases left unmatched: 6. Germline values: CDR1 LNHDA, CDR2 SQIVND (reference sequence). CDR3 sequence: CASSNQGVGNEQFF. The CDR3 DNA is TGTGCCAGTAGTAATCAGGGGGTTGGCAATGAGCAGTTCTTC.

The V gene is TRBV11-1, the J gene TRBJ1-3, with 8 positions matching TRBD1. Germline V lookup: CDR1 SGHAT, CDR2 FQDESV (reference sequence). V shed 5 bases and J 1 base; nucleotides not matched to a gene: 10. This CDR3 comprises 17 residues. CDR3 DNA: TGTGCCAGCAGCCAGGGGGCCACCCTCTTTTCTGGAAACACCATATATTTT. Translation: CASSQGATLFSGNTIYF.

The chain carries TRBV5-4 and TRBJ1-2; the D is unclear. V lost 4 bases and J 7 bases, leaving 14 bases between the germline ends. The CDR3 is 13 amino acids. Per germline, CDR1 SGHNT and CDR2 YYREEE (reference sequence). CDR3 in amino acids: CASSPSVGSGYTF. The CDR3 nucleotides are TGTGCCAGCAGCCCTTCCGTAGGAAGTGGCTACACCTTC.

The gene calls are TRBV29-1 and TRBJ2-3; TRBD2 aligns across 11 bases. Trimming took 4 bases from V and 3 from J; bases not matched to a gene: 6. CDR3 length equals 15 residues. Germline lookup yields CDR1 SQVTM and CDR2 ANQGSEA. CDR3 loop: CSVGLTSGGTDTQYF. DNA of the CDR3: TGCAGCGTTGGTCTCACTAGCGGGGGAACAGATACGCAGTATTTT.

The chain is built from TRBV25-1 and TRBJ1-2; 8 bases align to TRBD1. The V segment lost 10 bases and the J segment 4 bases; nucleotides outside the gene matches: 8. CDR1 and CDR2 (germline): MGHDK, SYGVNS. This CDR3 region has 13 residues. DNA of the CDR3: TGTGCCACCGAGACAGGGGCCTTCTATGGCTACACCTTC. Its protein is CATETGAFYGYTF.

The chain couples TRBV21-1 to TRBJ2-2; the D segment call TRBD2 is taken from the table without a DNA check. TRBV21-1 is described as a pseudogene. This CDR3 comprises 20 residues. DNA for the CDR3: TGTGCCAGCACCAGCGGGCTAACAGGCGGACTAGCGGGAGAGGTCGGGGAGCTGTTTTTT. This sequence encodes CASTSGLTGGLAGEVGELFF.

In the case of this clonotype: A much larger clone sits a single nucleotide away, making a read error possible. This sequence joins TRBV7-2 and TRBJ1-6; D gene unclear. Germline V gene data show CDR1 as SGHTA and CDR2 as FQGNSA. Trimming pared 3 bases from V and 6 bases from J, leaving 12 bases between. CDR3 size: 15 residues. The CDR3 is CASSFVKGFNSPLHF. The CDR3 region has the DNA TGTGCCAGCAGCTTCGTCAAGGGTTTTAATTCACCCCTCCACTTT.

This clonotype was observed a few times. The rearrangement uses TRBV7-3 and TRBJ1-2, with 9 nucleotides matching TRBD1. CDR1 and CDR2 from the germline V gene are SGHTA and FQGTGA. V gave up 5 bases and J gave up 8 bases; unmatched junction bases: 15. The CDR3 covers 16 residues. CDR3 nucleotide sequence: TGTGCCAGCAGCCCCTCCGGGACAGGGCCCAATGGGGGCTACACCTTC. This codes for CASSPSGTGPNGGYTF.

This clonotype was seen ten or more times. This sequence joins TRBV19 and TRBJ1-3, with D unresolved. V was trimmed by 5 bases and J by 4 bases, leaving 3 bases between them. Germline V gives CDR1 LNHDA, CDR2 SQIVND (reference sequence). This CDR3 region has 11 residues. CDR3 amino acids: CASSWGNTIYF. The CDR3 DNA sequence: TGTGCCAGTAGTTGGGGAAACACCATATATTTT.

This clonotype was detected only a few times. A much larger clone lies a single base off, so this may be a read error. The chain uses TRBV19 and TRBJ1-5; D call uncertain. The CDR3 has 14 residues. Germline CDR1 LNHDA, CDR2 SQIVND (reference sequence). For the CDR3, the DNA is TGTGGCAGTACTACAGTAAGTAGCAATCAGCCCCAGCATTTT. Translating it yields CGSTTVSSNQPQHF.

This clonotype was observed at least ten times. The gene calls are TRBV20-1 and TRBJ2-3; D not resolved. Germline V gene data show CDR1 as DFQATT and CDR2 as SNEGSKA (reference sequence). The CDR3 runs to 12 residues. V lost 4 bases to trimming and J lost 4 bases, with 9 bases between them. This CDR3 reads CSAMRESDTQYF. The CDR3 DNA reads as TGCAGTGCTATGCGAGAGTCAGATACGCAGTATTTT.

The gene calls are TRBV7-8 and TRBJ2-7; either TRBD1 or TRBD2 may supply D (7 bases each). Germline CDR1 SGHVS, CDR2 FQNEAQ. Trimming pared 5 bases from V and 0 bases from J, leaving 14 bases between. This CDR3 is built from 15 residues. CDR3: CASSTQGGGSYEQYF. The CDR3 coding sequence is TGTGCCAGCAGCACCCAGGGGGGGGGCTCCTACGAGCAGTACTTC.

In the case of this clonotype: A much more abundant neighbour one base away suggests this may be a read error. This chain joins TRBV5-1 and TRBJ2-7; D may be TRBD2 (5 bases). The V gene's germline CDR1 is SGHRS and CDR2 YFSETQ. This CDR3 has 16 residues. Trimming left V 0 bases short and J 5 bases short, with 18 bases between. CDR3 sequence (DNA): TGCGCCAGCAGCTTGGTTTCGGGGTTCGGGGTGGACGAGCAGTACTTC. Its protein product is CASSLVSGFGVDEQYF.

This clonotype has a handful of counts. The J gene is TRBJ1-1, the V gene TRBV9; 7 bases agree with TRBD1. The V and J ends lost 4 bases and 1 base, in that order; junction bases with no gene match: 7. Germline V CDR1 and CDR2: SGDLS, YYNGEE. The CDR3 extends over 15 amino acids. CDR3 bases: TGTGCCAGCAGCCTACGGGACAGACAGAACACTGAAGCTTTCTTT. Translating it yields CASSLRDRQNTEAFF.

This clonotype was detected many times. The chain is built from TRBV7-2 and TRBJ2-7; D is undetermined. The germline CDR1 and CDR2 sequences are SGHTA and FQGNSA. The CDR3 covers 15 residues. V shed 2 bases and J shed 2 bases, with 13 bases lying between them. CDR3 in amino acids: CASSLSRAVTYEQYF. The CDR3 nucleotides read TGTGCCAGCAGCTTAAGTCGGGCGGTGACCTACGAGCAGTACTTC. Full variable domain (outside the CDR3, taken from reference TRBV7-2 and TRBJ2-7): GAGVSQSPSNKVTEKGKDVELRCDPISGHTALYWYRQSLGQGLEFLIYFQGNSAPDKSGLPSDRFSAERTGGSVSTLTIQRTQQEDSAVYLCASSLSRAVTYEQYFGPGTRLTVT.

This clonotype was observed at least ten times. The chain has TRBV11-1 and TRBJ1-5, with TRBD1 identical over 7 bases. This CDR3 contains 16 residues. With V trimmed by 1 base and J by 2 bases, 5 bases remained unmatched. Germline V gene lookup returns CDR1 SGHAT and CDR2 FQDESV (reference sequence). CDR3 protein: CASSLGQGFGNQPQHF. CDR3 in DNA: TGTGCCAGCAGCTTAGGACAGGGATTTGGCAATCAGCCCCAGCATTTT.

This clonotype was recorded many times. The chain links TRBV20-1 to TRBJ2-7, with TRBD2 matching 8 bases. Germline V CDR1 and CDR2: DFQATT, SNEGSKA (reference sequence). Germline trimming cut 3 bases from V and 2 bases from J; bases unmatched to any gene: 6. The CDR3 extends over 14 amino acids. The CDR3 reads CSARGGSGAYEQYF. Here the CDR3 DNA reads TGCAGTGCTAGGGGAGGTAGCGGGGCCTACGAGCAGTACTTC.

This clonotype came up a few times. The rearrangement uses TRBV27 and TRBJ2-5, with D hard to call. V was pared by 3 bases and J by 0 bases, with 2 bases between. The CDR3 has 12 amino acids. Germline V lookup: CDR1 MNHEY, CDR2 SMNVEV (reference sequence). CDR3 coding DNA: TGTGCCAGCAGTTTCAACCAAGAGACCCAGTACTTC. Its protein product is CASSFNQETQYF.

The rearrangement uses TRBV3-1 and TRBJ2-5; D might be TRBD2 (5 bases). Trimming stripped 3 bases from V and 1 base from J, with 9 bases between. Germline CDR1 reads LGHDT; CDR2 reads YNNKEL (reference sequence). CDR3 length equals 14 residues. CDR3 sequence (DNA): TGTGCCAGCAGCCAGCAGCGGCTCCAAGAGACCCAGTACTTC. Translated, it gives CASSQQRLQETQYF.

CDR3 amino acids: CSARDVSGSRGLGKKTQYF. The CDR3, as DNA: TGCAGTGCTAGAGACGTTAGCGGGAGTAGAGGACTGGGAAAAAAGACCCAGTACTTC. The chain employs TRBV20-1 and TRBJ2-5; 9 bases align to TRBD2. V lost 0 bases to trimming and J lost 6 bases; unmatched junction nucleotides: 20. The CDR3 consists of 19 residues. From germline, CDR1 is DFQATT and CDR2 SNEGSKA (reference sequence).

This clonotype has only a few counts. The chain recombines TRBV11-2 with TRBJ2-6; a possible D gene is TRBD1 (6 bases). The CDR3 has 15 residues. The V and J ends lost 4 bases and 3 bases respectively, with 10 bases between them. The germline gives CDR1 SGHAT, CDR2 FQNNGV. CDR3 loop: CASSYTGNGANVLTF. For the CDR3, the DNA is TGTGCCAGCAGCTATACAGGGAATGGGGCCAACGTCCTGACTTTC.

The rearrangement uses TRBV30 and TRBJ1-1; D is ambiguous. Germline V gene sequence: CDR1 GTSNPN, CDR2 SVGIG (reference sequence). The CDR3 has 12 amino acids. The CDR3 DNA is TGTGCTTGGGTGGACGAGAACACTGAAGCTTTCTTT. Translated, it gives CAWVDENTEAFF.

This clonotype was detected many times. The V and J genes are TRBV24-1 and TRBJ1-5, with D tentatively TRBD1 (5 bases). CDR1 is KGHDR, CDR2 SFDVKD, per germline. Deletions cut 9 bases from V and 4 bases from J, with 12 bases between. This CDR3 spans 13 amino acids. CDR3 region: CATLGAPNQPQHF. As DNA, the CDR3 is TGTGCCACCCTCGGGGCGCCAAATCAGCCCCAGCATTTT.

As concerns this clonotype: Mismatch with germline at one junction end may stem from a read error. The V and J genes are TRBV20-1 and TRBJ1-2; weak D call: TRBD1 (6 bases). The CDR3 runs 13 residues. In germline, CDR1 is DFQATT, CDR2 SNEGSKA (reference sequence). CDR3 DNA: TGCAGTGCCCAACTAAGGGGGAGCTATAGCTACACCTTC. Its protein product is CSAQLRGSYSYTF.